This TCR beta chain was sequenced for a study of control samples from healthy donors and cancer patients. Using immunoSEQ multiplex PCR, the repertoire was profiled, and TCRdb retains in-frame clones only, with some absent. This sample has approximately 100,000 clones, with 85% to 90% found just once. The V gene lost 4 bases and the J gene lost 2 bases, with 12 bases spanning the gap. The length of the CDR3 is 14 residues. Germline-derived CDR1 and CDR2 are SQVTM and ANQGSEA. This TCR was recovered from a young man in good health. The J gene is TRBJ2-1, the V gene TRBV29-1; unclear D gene. Sequences were obtained from blood. The CDR3 sequence is CSVVGEDAYNEQFF. As DNA, the CDR3 is TGCAGCGTTGTAGGAGAGGACGCCTACAATGAGCAGTTCTTC.